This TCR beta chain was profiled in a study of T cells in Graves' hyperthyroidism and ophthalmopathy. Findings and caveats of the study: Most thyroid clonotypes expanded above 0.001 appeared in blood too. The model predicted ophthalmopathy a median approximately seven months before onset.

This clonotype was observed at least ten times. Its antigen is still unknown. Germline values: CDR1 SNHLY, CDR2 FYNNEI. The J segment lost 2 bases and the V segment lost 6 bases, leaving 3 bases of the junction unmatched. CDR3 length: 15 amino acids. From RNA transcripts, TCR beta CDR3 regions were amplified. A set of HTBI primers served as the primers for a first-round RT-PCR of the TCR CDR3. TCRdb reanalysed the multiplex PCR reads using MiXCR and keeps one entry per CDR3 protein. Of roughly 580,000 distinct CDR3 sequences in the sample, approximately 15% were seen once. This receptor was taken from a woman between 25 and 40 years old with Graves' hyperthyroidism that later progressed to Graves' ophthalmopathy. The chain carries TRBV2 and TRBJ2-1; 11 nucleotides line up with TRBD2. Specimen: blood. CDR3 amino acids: CASSVAGGAYNEQFF. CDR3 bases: TGTGCCAGCAGCGTAGCGGGAGGGGCCTACAATGAGCAGTTCTTC.